These 5 T cell receptor beta chains were all obtained from the same sample, sequenced in a study of blood T cell repertoires in COVID-19. The table came from immunoSEQ multiplex PCR; TCRdb's copy has only in-frame clones and leaves some out. The table includes 250,000 or so clones, about 80% detected once. The sample was peripheral blood. The receptors come from a man older than 75 with acute or convalescent COVID-19.

This chain connects TRBV7-8 to TRBJ1-2; perhaps TRBD1 as D (6 bases). The CDR3 sequence is 13 residues long. Germline CDR1 and CDR2: SGHVS and FQNEAQ. The V and J ends lost 4 bases and 6 bases respectively, with 12 bases between them. CDR3 protein: CASSYPGDNGYTF. The CDR3 coding sequence is TGTGCCAGCAGCTATCCAGGGGATAATGGCTACACCTTC.

V usage is TRBV5-1 and J usage is TRBJ1-1; the D gene is possibly TRBD1 (5 bases). The CDR3 spans 14 residues. Trimming removed 1 base from V and 4 bases from J, with 11 bases in between. Germline CDR1 reads SGHRS; CDR2 reads YFSETQ. The CDR3 DNA reads as TGCGCCAGCAGCTTGTCGGGGGTGGGCACTGAAGCTTTCTTT. It specifies CASSLSGVGTEAFF.

V gene TRBV2 combines with J gene TRBJ2-1, with TRBD2 as a possible D gene (7 bases). This CDR3 contains 15 residues. V dropped 6 bases and J dropped 6 bases, with 18 bases sitting between them. The germline gives CDR1 SNHLY, CDR2 FYNNEI. The CDR3 loop reads CASRMRGGGGNEQFF. In nucleotides, the CDR3 is TGTGCCAGCAGGATGCGGGGAGGGGGAGGCAATGAGCAGTTCTTC.

The chain employs TRBV24-1 and TRBJ1-2, with no clear D. The germline CDR1 and CDR2 sequences are KGHDR and SFDVKD. The CDR3 has 13 amino acids. V lost 2 bases and J 6 bases, leaving 9 bases between the germline ends. CDR3 coding DNA: TGTGCCACCAGTGATTATCGCCAGGATGGCTACACCTTC. As protein: CATSDYRQDGYTF.

The V gene is TRBV5-1, the J gene TRBJ1-4; D perhaps matches TRBD1 (5 bases). There are 14 residues in the CDR3. Per the germline V gene, CDR1 is SGHRS and CDR2 is YFSETQ. Trimming took off 5 bases at V and 7 bases at J, with 15 bases between the two ends. The CDR3 DNA reads as TGCGCCAGCAGAACCTCCGGGGGTAGTGAAAAACTGTTTTTT. Its translation: CASRTSGGSEKLFF.